This TCR beta chain was identified in a study of T cells after yellow fever vaccination. One entry per CDR3 protein, called by TCRdb with MiXCR from the 5' RACE reads. The sample has roughly 240,000 distinct CDR3 sequences, around 6.7% seen once. The CDR3 length is 18 residues. Per the germline V gene, CDR1 is SGHTA and CDR2 is FQGNSA. Losses at the gene ends were 1 base for V and 1 base for J; bases not matched to a gene: 4. This clonotype was detected many times. The sequence was collected from a man aged 25 to 40 who received the YFV17D yellow fever vaccine. The sequences come from CD4+ T cells sorted from PBMCs, collected on the day of the yellow fever booster vaccination. V gene TRBV7-2 combines with J gene TRBJ2-3; 14 nucleotides agree with TRBD2. Here the CDR3 reads CASSLGPGLAGGTDTQYF. DNA for the CDR3: TGTGCCAGCAGCTTAGGGCCGGGACTAGCGGGAGGCACAGATACGCAGTATTTT. Full variable domain (missing parts from reference TRBV7-2 and TRBJ2-3): GAGVSQSPSNKVTEKGKDVELRCDPISGHTALYWYRQSLGQGLEFLIYFQGNSAPDKSGLPSDRFSAERTGGSVSTLTIQRTQQEDSAVYLCASSLGPGLAGGTDTQYFGPGTRLTVL.